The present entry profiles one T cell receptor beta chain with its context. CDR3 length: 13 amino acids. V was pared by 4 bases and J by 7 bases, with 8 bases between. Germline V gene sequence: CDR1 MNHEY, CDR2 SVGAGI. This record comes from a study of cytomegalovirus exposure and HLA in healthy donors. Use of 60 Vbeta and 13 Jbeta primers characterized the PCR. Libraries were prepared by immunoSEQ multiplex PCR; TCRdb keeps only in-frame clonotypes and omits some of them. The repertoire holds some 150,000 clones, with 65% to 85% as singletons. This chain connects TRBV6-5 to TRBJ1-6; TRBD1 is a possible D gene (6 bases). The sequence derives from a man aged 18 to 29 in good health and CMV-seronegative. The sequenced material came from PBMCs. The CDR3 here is CASSSGTNSPLHF. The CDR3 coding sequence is TGTGCCAGCAGTTCCGGGACAAATTCACCCCTCCACTTT.